Many counts were recorded for the clone carrying this T cell receptor (beta chain). Its antigen is undetermined. TCR libraries were built in bulk with a published protocol and specific TCR primers. Each CDR3 protein is one row after TCRdb ran MiXCR on the PCR reads. The repertoire holds some 97,000 distinct CDR3 sequences, with 24% as singletons. These data are taken from a study of molecular identifiers for immune sequencing clone quantification. Study as a whole: Replicate RNA came from 20,000 or 100,000 naive CD8 cells and was split five ways, and four parts were sequenced. Study results and limitations: Identical TCR molecules that share a barcode could lead to an underestimation of highly expanded clone sizes. Spiked Jurkat TCR RNA equal to one cell could reportedly be picked out among 850,000 to 1,000,000 naive cells.

V dropped 7 bases and J dropped 8; count of bases not matched to a gene: 8. CDR1 MGHRA and CDR2 YSYEKL come from the germline V gene. This CDR3 contains 14 residues. The sample taken for sequencing was naive CD8+ T cells from blood, with Jurkat cell RNA spiked in. Subset reported: FACS-sorted CD8+CD4-CCR7+CD45RA+ naive T cells. The sequence derives from a human donor in good health. Some libraries in this study had Jurkat cell RNA spiked in. The chain employs TRBV4-1 and TRBJ1-2; TRBD1 agrees at 12 bases. CDR3 amino acids: CASNQGTGGKGYTF. The CDR3 DNA is TGCGCCAGCAACCAGGGGACAGGGGGCAAAGGCTACACCTTC.